The clone carrying this T cell receptor beta chain was seen a single time. The antigen remains undetermined. Sequenced by immunoSEQ multiplex PCR; TCRdb stores in-frame clones only, minus some. The sample has tens of thousands of clones; around 94% are singletons. Deletions cut 7 bases from V and 3 bases from J, with 16 bases between. From germline, CDR1 is MNHNS and CDR2 SASEGT. The CDR3 has 14 residues. The data were obtained in a study of cytomegalovirus exposure and HLA in healthy donors. Overall study findings and caveats: Among TCR beta chains, those listed as cytomegalovirus-associated numbered 164. TCR clusters originating in the first cohort tended to co-occur in the approximately 130 validation repertoires, according to a later analysis.

This sequence was found in a man aged 18 to 29 in good health and CMV-seropositive. The chain carries TRBV6-1 and TRBJ2-7; D possibly corresponds to TRBD1 (6 bases). Sequenced sample: PBMCs. The CDR3 region has the DNA TGTGCCAGCATTCAGGGGATAGGCCTCTACGAGCAGTACTTC. Protein: CASIQGIGLYEQYF.